The 9 T cell receptor beta chains listed next were all sequenced from one sample in a study of blood T cell repertoires in COVID-19. Only in-frame clones appear in the TCRdb table, and some are missing; sequencing was by immunoSEQ multiplex PCR. The sample includes 100,000 to 150,000 clones, around 74% of them seen just once. The sequenced sample was peripheral blood. All receptors come from a man older than 75 with COVID-19, enrolled during active disease.

The chain has TRBV5-1 and TRBJ1-1; D ambiguous. CDR1 is SGHRS, CDR2 YFSETQ, per germline. V lost 4 bases, J lost 1 base, and 14 bases lay in between. The CDR3 has 15 residues. The CDR3 DNA reads as TGCGCCAGCAGCCTTTATGAGCCCGGGAACACTGAAGCTTTCTTT. The encoded protein is CASSLYEPGNTEAFF.

V usage is TRBV7-3 and J usage is TRBJ2-2, with 8 bases that match TRBD1. The germline V gene encodes CDR1 SGHTA and CDR2 FQGTGA. V shed 2 bases, J shed 0 bases, and the junction held 2 bases outside the gene matches. This CDR3 contains 16 residues. The CDR3 nucleotides are TGTGCCAGCAGCTTACAGGGGGCCGCGAACACCGGGGAGCTGTTTTTT. Translation gives CASSLQGAANTGELFF.

The chain combines TRBV11-2 with TRBJ1-5, with 9 positions matching TRBD1. V lost 6 bases and J lost 6; bases outside the gene matches: 9. CDR3 size: 15 residues. Germline values: CDR1 SGHAT, CDR2 FQNNGV. The CDR3 nucleotides read TGTGCCAGCAGTCCACAGGGGGCTCCCGGTCAGCCCCAGCATTTT. Its translation is CASSPQGAPGQPQHF. The full variable domain, completed using reference TRBV11-2 and TRBJ1-5, is EAGVAQSPRYKIIEKRQSVAFWCNPISGHATLYWYQQILGQGPKLLIQFQNNGVVDDSQLPKDRFSAERLKGVDSTLKIQPAKLEDSAVYLCASSPQGAPGQPQHFGDGTRLSIL.

The CDR3 bases are TGTGCCAGCAGCCACTCCCTCCTAGACCCCTACGAGCAGTACTTC. It yields the protein CASSHSLLDPYEQYF. The rearrangement uses TRBV4-2 and TRBJ2-7; no definite D call. The CDR3 runs 15 residues. The germline V and J ends were trimmed by 3 bases and 2 bases, with 14 bases remaining between them. Germline V gene data show CDR1 as LGHNA and CDR2 as YNFKEQ.

The chain has TRBV27 and TRBJ2-7, with D possibly being TRBD1 (6 bases). V was cut by 3 bases and J by 5 bases, with 17 bases left in between. The germline gives CDR1 MNHEY, CDR2 SMNVEV (reference sequence). The CDR3 contains 15 residues. CDR3 in amino acids: CASSLRIQGIHEQYF. The CDR3 coding sequence is TGTGCCAGCAGTTTGCGGATACAGGGTATCCACGAGCAGTACTTC.

The chain couples TRBV7-2 to TRBJ1-2; no clear D gene. Deletions cut 0 bases from V and 4 bases from J, with 9 bases between. This CDR3 is built from 14 residues. In germline, CDR1 is SGHTA, CDR2 FQGNSA. The CDR3 nucleotides are TGTGCCAGCAGCTTAGCGGCCAGTCTCTATGGCTACACCTTC. Translated: CASSLAASLYGYTF.

This clone was picked up one time. V is TRBV2 and J is TRBJ1-4, with D perhaps TRBD1 (6 bases). Trimming took off 8 bases at V and 7 bases at J, with 17 bases between the two ends. Germline CDR1 and CDR2: SNHLY and FYNNEI. The CDR3 loop spans 14 amino acids. This chain's CDR3 is CASAPRGRGEKLFF. The CDR3 bases are TGTGCCAGCGCACCCAGGGGCCGGGGTGAAAAACTGTTTTTT.

V gene TRBV5-1 combines with J gene TRBJ2-2, with 10 bases fitting TRBD2. CDR3 length: 15 residues. CDR1 SGHRS and CDR2 YFSETQ come from the germline V gene. The trim removed 5 bases at V and 5 bases at J, leaving 6 bases unmatched. The CDR3 DNA reads TGCGCCAGCAGACCGGGACTAGCGCCGACCGGGGAGCTGTTTTTT. Protein product: CASRPGLAPTGELFF.

This clone has more than one count but fewer than ten. V and J are TRBV28 and TRBJ2-7; 7 bases match TRBD1. J was trimmed by 4 bases and V by 5 bases; bases with no gene match: 11. Germline CDR1 is MDHEN and CDR2 is SYDVKM. The CDR3 is made up of 15 amino acids. The CDR3 coding sequence is TGTGCCAGCAGTCTCCTAGGGGGCAAATCTTACGAGCAGTACTTC. Protein product: CASSLLGGKSYEQYF.